These T cell receptor beta chains were read from a single sample in a study of metastatic and nonmetastatic thyroid tumors. With MiXCR, TCRdb called clones anew from the PCR reads. The sample consists of just over 40,000 clones, about 10% of them appearing once. The sequencing sample was made of blood. These receptors all stem from a female donor with papillary thyroid cancer or a benign thyroid nodule (not recorded which). Some clones in this sample may be carry-over from other donors' samples. The CDR3 runs from the conserved cysteine through the conserved F or W. Each record gives: D gene, V gene, clone size, J gene, CDR3 DNA, CDR3 protein. A D gene is named only where the DNA matches it firmly. Part of the rows lack a size; the others show once, few, many or a class for expanded clones.

.	TRBV5-1	many	TRBJ2-2	TGCGCCAGCAGGTCCGGAGGCGACGCGAACACCGGGGAGCTGTTTTTT	CASRSGGDANTGELFF
.	TRBV20-1	many	TRBJ2-7	TGCAGTGCTAGAAGGGAGTGGTTGGAGCAGTACTTC	CSARREWLEQYF
.	TRBV6-5	many	TRBJ2-7	TGTGCCAGCAGTTACTCGGGAAGGGGGTGGTACGAGCAGTACTTC	CASSYSGRGWYEQYF
.	TRBV12-5	many	TRBJ1-1	TGTGCTAGTGGTTTGGGTGTCGGAATGAACACTGAAGCTTTCTTT	CASGLGVGMNTEAFF
.	TRBV19	many	TRBJ1-5	TGTGCCAGCCACCGTGACAGGCGATACCTAAGCAATCAGCCCCAGCATTTT	CASHRDRRYLSNQPQHF
TRBD2	TRBV20-1	.	TRBJ2-2	TGCAGTGCTTCAATTAGCGGGAGGGAGAACGCCGGGGAGCTGGTTTTT	CSASISGRENAGELVF
TRBD1	TRBV20-1	.	TRBJ1-2	TGCAGTGCTAGAGATACAGGGGGCGCTAACTATGGCTACACCTTC	CSARDTGGANYGYTF
.	TRBV7-2	many	TRBJ2-5	TGTGCCAGCAGCGGACCGGGGACACGGGAGACCCAGTACTTC	CASSGPGTRETQYF
.	TRBV9	many	TRBJ1-6	TGTGCCAGCAGCGACGGGACGGACTCACCCCTCCACTTT	CASSDGTDSPLHF
TRBD1	TRBV7-9	many	TRBJ2-7	TGTGCCAGCAGCTTCAAGACCGGGACAGACCCCTACGAGCAGTACTTC	CASSFKTGTDPYEQYF
TRBD1	TRBV9	once	TRBJ2-2	TGTGCCAGCAGCTCACGGGACAGCACCGTTGAGCTGTTTTTT	CASSSRDSTVELFF
.	TRBV11-2	many	TRBJ2-1	TGTGCCAGCAGCTTAGACTTTGCGGGGTCCTACAATGAGCAGTTCTTC	CASSLDFAGSYNEQFF
TRBD1	TRBV19	many	TRBJ2-1	TGTGCCAGTAGTATTGGTGGACAGGGGTTTGATGAGCAGTTCTTC	CASSIGGQGFDEQFF
.	TRBV2	many	TRBJ1-1	TGTGCCAGCAGGATAAGGGGGTACACTGCTTTCTTT	CASRIRGYTAFF
.	TRBV12-3/TRBV12-4	many	TRBJ1-2	TGTGCCAGCAGTCTTACAAACTCGGGCGGCTACACCTTC	CASSLTNSGGYTF
.	TRBV7-2	many	TRBJ2-7	TGTGCCAGCAGCCCCAGCCTCTACGAGCAGTACTTC	CASSPSLYEQYF
.	TRBV7-3	many	TRBJ1-1	TGTGCCAGCAGCTTGGACAGGAACACTGAAGCTTTCTTT	CASSLDRNTEAFF
TRBD2	TRBV20-1	.	TRBJ2-1	TGCAGTGCTATTTCTATCGGGAGGGCCACTGAGCAGTTCTTC	CSAISIGRATEQFF
TRBD2	TRBV20-1	many	TRBJ2-1	TGCAGTGCAACCCGGTCGGGGACTAGCTACAATGAGCAGTTCTTC	CSATRSGTSYNEQFF
TRBD1	TRBV20-1	many	TRBJ1-6	TGCAGTGCCTTCGACAGGGGGAGAAATTCACCCCTCCACTTT	CSAFDRGRNSPLHF
.	TRBV6-1	many	TRBJ2-1	TGTGCCAGCAGCGCCTGGGCAGGTGGAGAGCAGTTCTTC	CASSAWAGGEQFF
TRBD2	TRBV20-1	many	TRBJ2-7	TGCAGTGTTAGCGGGCGACTCCTCTCCTACGAGCAGTACTTC	CSVSGRLLSYEQYF
.	TRBV20-1	many	TRBJ2-1	TGCAGTGCCGAAGGACGGGGTGAGCAGTTCTTC	CSAEGRGEQFF
TRBD2	TRBV29-1	many	TRBJ2-1	TGCAGCGTAGATAGGGACTACCGGTTCTTC	CSVDRDYRFF
.	TRBV12-5	few	TRBJ2-3	TGTGCTAGTGGTTTGGCCGAATCGGGAGGCACAGATACGCAGTATTTT	CASGLAESGGTDTQYF
.	TRBV6-1	few	TRBJ1-6	TGTGCCAGCAGTGGACGACAGGACCCTAGGAATTCACCCCTCCACTTT	CASSGRQDPRNSPLHF
TRBD2	TRBV11-3	.	TRBJ2-7	TGTACCAGCAGCTGGAGAGGACTAGCGGGAGGTGTCGAGCAGTACTTC	CTSSWRGLAGGVEQYF
.	TRBV24-1	many	TRBJ2-6	TGTGCCACCGGGGGCGGCTCTGGGGCCAACGTCCTGACTTTC	CATGGGSGANVLTF
.	TRBV30	many	TRBJ2-1	TGTGCCTGGAGTGTAAGCGCTAGACCCAATGAGCAGTTCTTC	CAWSVSARPNEQFF
TRBD2	TRBV4-2	many	TRBJ2-3	TGTGCCAGCAGCTACGGGACTAGCGCAACAGATACGCAGTATTTT	CASSYGTSATDTQYF
TRBD2	TRBV27	many	TRBJ2-3	TGTGCCAGCAGTTTTGCACCGGGACTAGCGGGATGGGGCACAGATACGCAGTATTTT	CASSFAPGLAGWGTDTQYF
TRBD2	TRBV7-9	many	TRBJ2-1	TGTGCCAGCAGCTTAGCTACTAGCGGGGAAAATGAGCAGTTCTTC	CASSLATSGENEQFF
TRBD2	TRBV24-1	many	TRBJ2-1	TGTGCCACCAGTGACCGACGAACTAGCGGGAGGAACAATGAGCAGTTCTTC	CATSDRRTSGRNNEQFF
TRBD2	TRBV6-5	many	TRBJ2-2	TGTGCCAGCAGTTACCAGCGGGAGTCCCGCGGGACCGGGGAGCTGTTTTTT	CASSYQRESRGTGELFF
TRBD1	TRBV27	many	TRBJ1-2	TGTGCCAGCAGAGGGACAGGACCTCCTGGCTATGGCTACACCTTC	CASRGTGPPGYGYTF
.	TRBV6-2/TRBV6-3	many	TRBJ1-4	TGTGCCAGCAGTTCACCTCTGACAACTAATGAAAAACTGTTTTTT	CASSSPLTTNEKLFF
.	TRBV5-1	.	TRBJ2-3	TGCGCCAGCAGCTTAAGCTGGAGGGGCGCATATACGCAGTATTTT	CASSLSWRGAYTQYF
TRBD2	TRBV2	many	TRBJ2-3	TGTGCCAGCAGTGAAACTAGCGGCAACACAGATACGCAGTATTTT	CASSETSGNTDTQYF
.	TRBV30	many	TRBJ1-6	TGTGCCTGGAGTAACCCGGGTAGTTCCCTCCACTTT	CAWSNPGSSLHF
TRBD1	TRBV28	many	TRBJ2-7	TGTGCCAGCAGCCTACAGGGGTCTCGCTCCTACGAGCAGTACTTC	CASSLQGSRSYEQYF
.	TRBV7-9	many	TRBJ1-3	TGTGCCAGCAGCCCCACGGGGGAGGGAAACACCATATATTTT	CASSPTGEGNTIYF